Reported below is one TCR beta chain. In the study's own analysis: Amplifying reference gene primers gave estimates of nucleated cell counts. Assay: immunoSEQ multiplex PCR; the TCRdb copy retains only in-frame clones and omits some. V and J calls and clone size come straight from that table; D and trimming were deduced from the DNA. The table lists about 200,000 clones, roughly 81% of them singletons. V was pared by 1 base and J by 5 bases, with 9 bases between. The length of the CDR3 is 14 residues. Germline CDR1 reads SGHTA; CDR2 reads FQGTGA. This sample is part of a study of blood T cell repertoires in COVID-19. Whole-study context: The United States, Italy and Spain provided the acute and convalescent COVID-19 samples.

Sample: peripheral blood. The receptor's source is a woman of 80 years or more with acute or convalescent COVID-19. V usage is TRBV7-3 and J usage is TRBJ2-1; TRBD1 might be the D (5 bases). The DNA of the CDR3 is TGTGCCAGCAGCTTAATCGGCAGGGACAATGAGCAGTTCTTC. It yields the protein CASSLIGRDNEQFF.